Below, 21 T cell receptor beta chains from the same sample are listed, as sequenced in a study of T-cell memory formation after mild COVID-19 (dated by TCRdb to the early 2020s). Library preparation employed 5' RACE. Sequenced using an Illumina NovaSeq 6000. TCRdb passed the public sequencing reads through fastp at Q25 and MiXCR, retaining productive beta sequences. Rows matching on CDR3 protein sequence are summarized as one entry with the most common DNA and genes. This sample lists almost 45,000 distinct CDR3 sequences; about 6.8% were detected once. The top ten hold roughly 0.79% of the sample. The sample taken for sequencing was PBMCs or a T cell subset sorted from them (not recorded which). Receptor source: an adult who had mild COVID-19 (a few samples of this study predate the infection). The sample titles of this study are shuffled in the database, so cell type and time point are left out.

This clonotype was found a few times. V and J are TRBV18 and TRBJ2-3; 16 positions agree with TRBD2. The CDR3 is 20 residues long. The germline V gene encodes CDR1 KGHSH and CDR2 LQKENI. The junction had 7 bases not matched to a gene; V was cut back by 0 bases and J by 1 base. The CDR3: CASSPPPGLAGGPRTDTQYF. CDR3 in DNA: TGTGCCAGCTCACCACCGCCGGGACTAGCGGGGGGGCCACGCACAGATACGCAGTATTTT.

This clonotype was seen many times. The J gene is TRBJ2-5, the V gene TRBV7-6; 10 nucleotides match TRBD2. CDR3 size: 16 residues. The ends lost 1 base at V and 4 bases at J; junction bases unmatched: 6. Germline-derived CDR1 and CDR2 are SGHVS and FNYEAQ. The CDR3 spells CASSLGTLAGAETQYF. Here the CDR3 DNA reads TGTGCCAGCAGCTTAGGGACCCTAGCGGGGGCAGAGACCCAGTACTTC.

This clonotype was counted ten times or more. V is TRBV12-3 or TRBV12-4 and J is TRBJ1-3; D ambiguous. Deletions cut 6 bases from V and 6 bases from J, with 9 bases between. CDR3 length: 12 residues. The CDR3 region is CASSSSVNTIYF. The CDR3, as DNA: TGTGCCAGCAGCTCCTCCGTAAACACCATATATTTT.

This clonotype showed up many times. CDR3 sequence reads: CASSDQSKGLHTGELFF. The CDR3 DNA reads as TGTGCCAGCAGCGACCAATCCAAGGGGCTACACACCGGGGAGCTGTTTTTT. V gene TRBV5-5 combines with J gene TRBJ2-2, with a tentative D call TRBD1 (5 bases). Germline V lookup: CDR1 SGHKS, CDR2 YYEKEE (reference sequence). V dropped 4 bases and J dropped 3 bases, with 19 bases sitting between them. The CDR3 is made up of 17 amino acids.

This clonotype was seen at least ten times. The CDR3 DNA reads as TGTGCCAGCAGCCTAACTCTGGGTACTGAAGCTTTCTTT. It translates to CASSLTLGTEAFF. J is TRBJ1-1 and V is TRBV7-2; no reliable D call. CDR1 and CDR2 from the germline V gene are SGHTA and FQGNSA. V shed 5 bases and J shed 5 bases, with 12 bases lying between them. CDR3 length: 13 residues.

The table lists this clonotype with a few counts. The chain recombines TRBV10-3 with TRBJ2-7; D remains unclear. CDR1 is ENHRY, CDR2 SYGVKD, per germline. The CDR3 totals 13 residues. With 4 bases removed from V and 4 bases from J, the gap between germline ends came to 11 bases. In nucleotides, the CDR3 is TGTGCCATCAGTGGCGTAGACGGGTACGAGCAGTACTTC. It specifies CAISGVDGYEQYF.

The gene calls are TRBV28 and TRBJ1-5; 7 bases fit TRBD1. The CDR3 runs 16 residues. V gave up 3 bases and J gave up 0 bases; unmatched junction bases: 5. Germline V CDR1 and CDR2: MDHEN, SYDVKM. The CDR3 is CASSLGRGFSNQPQHF. CDR3 coding DNA: TGTGCCAGCAGTTTGGGCAGGGGGTTTAGCAATCAGCCCCAGCATTTT.

This clonotype turned up a few times. This chain uses TRBV18 with TRBJ2-1; D not resolved. Germline V gene lookup returns CDR1 KGHSH and CDR2 LQKENI. Trimming took off 1 base at V and 6 bases at J, with 4 bases between the two ends. This CDR3 is built from 12 residues. The CDR3 sequence: CASSPQGNEQFF. In DNA form, the CDR3 reads TGTGCCAGCTCACCACAGGGCAATGAGCAGTTCTTC.

V is TRBV6-5 and J is TRBJ1-1; no definite D call. The CDR3 extends over 13 amino acids. Germline assignment: CDR1 MNHEY and CDR2 SVGAGI. With 8 bases removed from V and 2 bases from J, the gap between germline ends came to 12 bases. Here the CDR3 DNA reads TGTGCCAGCGTCGGCAGCGAAAACACTGAAGCTTTCTTT. Protein product: CASVGSENTEAFF.

This clonotype was recorded at least ten times. V usage is TRBV4-1 and J usage is TRBJ2-5; no definite D call. CDR1 is MGHRA and CDR2 is YSYEKL in the germline V gene. V lost 1 base and J lost 1, with 10 bases in between. The CDR3 totals 15 residues. The CDR3 loop reads CASSQVVESQETQYF. CDR3 DNA sequence: TGCGCCAGCAGCCAAGTGGTAGAGAGCCAAGAGACCCAGTACTTC.

In its sample, this clonotype was seen many times. The chain has TRBV4-1 and TRBJ2-5; TRBD2 matches at 8 bases. Unmatched junction bases numbered 7, after V lost 4 bases and J lost 3 bases. Germline CDR1 is MGHRA and CDR2 is YSYEKL. The CDR3 contains 15 residues. The CDR3 DNA reads TGCGCCAGCAGCCGGAAGACTAGCGACGAAGAGACCCAGTACTTC. Its protein is CASSRKTSDEETQYF.

This clonotype appeared many times. This chain connects TRBV11-3 to TRBJ2-7; 8 positions agree with TRBD2. The V gene's germline CDR1 is SGHNT and CDR2 YENEEA. The CDR3 runs 15 residues. Trimming at V came to 1 base and at J to 6 bases, leaving 8 bases not matched to a gene. CDR3 coding DNA: TGTGCCAGCAGCTTAGCCCGGGCGGGAGGATCCGAGCAGTACTTC. This gives the protein CASSLARAGGSEQYF. Supplemented by reference TRBV11-3 and TRBJ2-7, the full variable domain reads EAGVVQSPRYKIIEKKQPVAFWCNPISGHNTLYWYLQNLGQGPELLIRYENEEAVDDSQLPKDRFSAERLKGVDSTLKIQPAELGDSAVYLCASSLARAGGSEQYFGPGTRLTVT.

This clonotype was detected ten times or more. This rearrangement joins TRBV18 to TRBJ2-2; perhaps TRBD1 as D (6 bases). Germline CDR1 KGHSH, CDR2 LQKENI. CDR3 size: 15 residues. Trimming pared 0 bases from V and 1 base from J, leaving 6 bases between. CDR3 DNA sequence: TGTGCCAGCTCACCACCGACAGGGAACACCGGGGAGCTGTTTTTT. Its translation is CASSPPTGNTGELFF.

This clonotype was seen many times. The V call is TRBV12-3 or TRBV12-4, the J call TRBJ2-3, with 11 bases fitting TRBD2. V dropped 6 bases and J dropped 1; count of bases not matched to a gene: 3. The CDR3 has 15 amino acids. CDR3 in amino acids: CASSRSGGGTDTQYF. The DNA for the CDR3 is TGTGCCAGCAGCCGTAGCGGGGGGGGCACAGATACGCAGTATTTT.

This clonotype has a handful of counts. The V gene is TRBV2, the J gene TRBJ2-7, with TRBD2 matching over 7 bases. Trimming removed 8 bases from V and 4 bases from J; junction bases left unmatched: 5. CDR3 length: 12 residues. Germline CDR1 reads SNHLY; CDR2 reads FYNNEI. This CDR3 reads CASGRELYEQYF. CDR3 sequence (DNA): TGTGCCAGCGGGCGGGAGTTGTACGAGCAGTACTTC.

This chain connects TRBV30 to TRBJ1-6; D may be TRBD1 (5 bases). This CDR3 contains 14 residues. The ends were cut back, 4 bases at V and 5 bases at J, with 12 bases in the middle. Germline CDR1 and CDR2: GTSNPN and SVGIG (reference sequence). The CDR3 DNA sequence: TGTGCCTGGATGACAGAAGTGAATAATTCACCCCTCCACTTT. Amino acid sequence: CAWMTEVNNSPLHF.

The rearrangement joins TRBV15 to TRBJ1-3, with D possibly TRBD1 on 5 matching bases. This CDR3 contains 16 residues. V was clipped by 0 bases and J by 4 bases, with 13 bases between them. The germline V gene encodes CDR1 LNHNV and CDR2 YYDKDF (reference sequence). CDR3 sequence reads: CATSRDHPGKGNTIYF. In nucleotides, the CDR3 is TGTGCCACCAGCAGAGATCACCCAGGGAAGGGAAACACCATATATTTT.

This clonotype was counted at least ten times. The chain links TRBV6-6 to TRBJ2-7; maybe TRBD2 (5 bases). The CDR3 length is 14 residues. Germline CDR1 is MNHNY and CDR2 is SVGAGI (reference sequence). V shed 4 bases and J shed 0 bases, with 10 bases lying between them. CDR3 protein: CASSSPGNSYEQYF. For the CDR3, the DNA is TGTGCCAGCAGTTCCCCCGGGAACTCCTACGAGCAGTACTTC.

The genes are TRBV27 and TRBJ2-7, with 12 bases that match TRBD1. V shed 4 bases and J 7 bases; nucleotides not matched to a gene: 5. CDR1 MNHEY and CDR2 SMNVEV come from the germline V gene (reference sequence). The CDR3 consists of 14 residues. The CDR3 DNA follows: TGTGCCAGCAGTTCTGGGACAGGGGGCAAGGAGCAGTACTTC. Its protein product is CASSSGTGGKEQYF.

This clonotype has only a few counts. This chain links TRBV12-5 with TRBJ2-3, with D perhaps matching TRBD1 (5 bases). Between the trimmed V and J ends, which lost 7 bases and 2 bases, there was a span of 10 bases. The germline gives CDR1 LGHNT, CDR2 FRNRAP. The CDR3 is 13 amino acids. The CDR3 here is CASAKGHTDTQYF. For the CDR3, the DNA is TGTGCTAGTGCAAAGGGGCACACAGATACGCAGTATTTT.

This clonotype was recorded at least ten times. As DNA, the CDR3 is TGTGCCAGCAGTCTCCACCAGGGCGGCATGTTAGATACGCAGTATTTT. Translating it yields CASSLHQGGMLDTQYF. J is TRBJ2-3 and V is TRBV6-4, with TRBD1 as a possible D gene (5 bases). The V gene lost 5 bases and the J gene lost 5 bases, with 20 bases spanning the gap. CDR1 and CDR2 from the germline V gene are MRHNA and SNTAGT. The CDR3 runs 16 residues.